These 14 T cell receptor beta chains share one sample of origin, sequenced in a study of T cells after yellow fever vaccination (dated by TCRdb to the late 2010s). The sample's treatment or condition, from its label and the paper: live attenuated yellow fever vaccine strain. The library was prepared using 5' RACE. Sequencer: Illumina HiSeq 2500. Clones were called with MiXCR by TCRdb after fastp trimmed the public reads at Q25, and only in-frame beta chains were retained. Identical CDR3 protein sequences are pooled into one entry, listed with their most common genes and DNA. Within this sample are about 150,000 distinct CDR3 sequences, with 5% to 7.5% of them counted one time only. Under 0.8% of the sample belongs to the ten largest clones. Sequencing was performed on CD4+ T cells sorted from PBMCs, taken 10 days after the yellow fever booster vaccination. The receptors were gathered from a man aged 30 to 39 who received the YFV17D yellow fever vaccine.

In the case of this clonotype: A single base separates this from a much larger clone, so it may be a read error. The rearrangement links TRBV7-2 to TRBJ1-5, with a weak D call TRBD1 (6 bases). Germline V gene sequence: CDR1 SGHTA, CDR2 FQGNSA. The CDR3 loop spans 14 amino acids. For the CDR3, the DNA is TGTGCCAGCAGCCGATCGGGGGGCAAGCAGCCCCAGCATTTT. This translates into CASSRSGGKQPQHF.

This clonotype was counted ten times or more. This rearrangement joins TRBV5-4 to TRBJ2-1; 9 bases align to TRBD2. CDR1 is SGHNT and CDR2 is YYREEE in the germline V gene (reference sequence). The CDR3 contains 15 residues. V lost 3 bases to trimming and J lost 3 bases; unmatched junction nucleotides: 4. The DNA of the CDR3 is TGTGCCAGCAGCTCCGGGACTAGCATCTACAATGAGCAGTTCTTC. It is translated as CASSSGTSIYNEQFF.

This clonotype was picked up many times. The rearrangement joins TRBV12-3 or TRBV12-4 to TRBJ2-1; D may be TRBD1 (5 bases). The CDR3 contains 13 residues. V lost 5 bases to trimming and J lost 7 bases, with 12 bases between them. DNA for the CDR3: TGTGCCAGCAGTGCACTGGGGCAGAATGAGCAGTTCTTC. Translated: CASSALGQNEQFF.

This clonotype was seen repeatedly, ten times or more. The chain uses TRBV12-3 or TRBV12-4 and TRBJ1-5, with D perhaps matching TRBD1 (6 bases). Trimming removed 5 bases from V and 3 bases from J, with 11 bases in between. This CDR3 is built from 14 residues. The CDR3 DNA reads as TGTGCCAGCAGTAATACAGGGTTCAATCAGCCCCAGCATTTT. This translates into CASSNTGFNQPQHF.

The sample holds many counts of this clonotype. This rearrangement joins TRBV6-1 to TRBJ1-1; the D is unclear. In germline, CDR1 is MNHNS, CDR2 SASEGT. This CDR3 is 17 amino acids long. V shed 4 bases and J shed 0 bases, with 18 bases lying between them. The CDR3 spells CASSALWVASMNTEAFF. In nucleotides, the CDR3 is TGTGCCAGCAGTGCCCTCTGGGTGGCCAGCATGAACACTGAAGCTTTCTTT.

This clonotype was seen many times. The CDR3 spells CSASSWGRNEQFF. CDR3 DNA: TGCAGTGCTAGCTCCTGGGGTCGCAATGAGCAGTTCTTC. The chain recombines TRBV20-1 with TRBJ2-1; unclear D gene. V dropped 3 bases and J dropped 6 bases, with 12 bases sitting between them. Germline assignment: CDR1 DFQATT and CDR2 SNEGSKA (reference sequence). The CDR3 is made up of 13 amino acids.

This clonotype was counted between two and nine times. The chain recombines TRBV5-5 with TRBJ1-6; the D gene is possibly TRBD1 (5 bases). Trimming took off 3 bases at V and 5 bases at J, with 12 bases between the two ends. The CDR3 sequence is 15 residues long. The germline CDR1 and CDR2 sequences are SGHKS and YYEKEE (reference sequence). This CDR3 is CASSWGGNNNSPLHF. The CDR3 nucleotides are TGTGCCAGCAGCTGGGGGGGGAACAATAATTCACCCCTCCACTTT.

The rearrangement uses TRBV3-1 and TRBJ2-3; D gene uncertain. With 11 bases removed from V and 3 bases from J, the gap between germline ends came to 21 bases. Per the germline V gene, CDR1 is LGHDT and CDR2 is YNNKEL (reference sequence). This CDR3 comprises 15 residues. The CDR3 sequence is CACCKQVPSTDTQYF. Here the CDR3 DNA reads TGTGCCTGCTGCAAGCAGGTCCCTTCGACAGATACGCAGTATTTT.

The V gene is TRBV5-6, the J gene TRBJ2-3, with unresolved D. V lost 4 bases, J lost 5 bases, and 11 bases lay in between. The CDR3 sequence is 13 residues long. Per germline, CDR1 SGHDT and CDR2 YYEEEE. CDR3 protein: CASSQDSIDTQYF. CDR3 bases: TGTGCCAGCAGCCAAGATTCGATAGATACGCAGTATTTT.

This clonotype was observed a few times. This chain uses TRBV5-1 with TRBJ1-2; TRBD1 agrees at 7 bases. Germline V lookup: CDR1 SGHRS, CDR2 YFSETQ. CDR3 length: 18 amino acids. V lost 2 bases and J lost 0; bases outside the gene matches: 13. The CDR3 here is CASSFRPPGDRTNYGYTF. The CDR3 coding sequence is TGCGCCAGCAGCTTCCGACCCCCTGGGGACAGAACTAACTATGGCTACACCTTC.

The V and J genes are TRBV7-3 and TRBJ2-1; 10 bases line up with TRBD2. The CDR3 extends over 15 amino acids. Germline V gives CDR1 SGHTA, CDR2 FQGTGA. Germline trimming cut 5 bases from V and 4 bases from J; bases unmatched to any gene: 5. This CDR3 is CASSIQREGYNEQFF. The DNA for the CDR3 is TGTGCCAGCAGCATACAGCGGGAGGGATACAATGAGCAGTTCTTC.

To note about this clonotype: Since a much larger clone is just one base distant, this may be a read error. V is TRBV5-8 and J is TRBJ2-5; no reliable D call. V shed 4 bases and J shed 4 bases, with 14 bases lying between them. The length of the CDR3 is 14 residues. Germline V gene sequence: CDR1 SGHTS, CDR2 YDEGEE. The CDR3 is CASSPEPARETQYF. CDR3 coding DNA: TGTGCCAGCAGCCCTGAGCCGGCCAGAGAGACCCAGTACTTC.

This clonotype was detected many times. The chain employs TRBV18 and TRBJ1-1; possible D gene TRBD1, 5 bases. V was shortened by 0 bases and J by 11 bases, with 16 bases between the two germline ends. The CDR3 spans 14 residues. Germline CDR1 and CDR2: KGHSH and LQKENI. DNA for the CDR3: TGTGCCAGCTCACCACCGGATTACGGGGACGGTGCTTTCTTT. It codes for CASSPPDYGDGAFF.

This chain connects TRBV7-2 to TRBJ2-2; D is unresolved. The germline CDR1 and CDR2 sequences are SGHTA and FQGNSA. The CDR3 extends over 15 amino acids. V lost 0 bases to trimming and J lost 4 bases, with 9 bases between them. CDR3 protein: CASSLALGSTGELFF. The CDR3 region has the DNA TGTGCCAGCAGCTTAGCGCTGGGGTCCACCGGGGAGCTGTTTTTT.